This T cell receptor (beta chain) was profiled in a study of early T cells in non-severe SARS-CoV-2 infection. TCRdb re-derived calls from the 5' RACE reads in MiXCR, one entry per CDR3 protein. The repertoire has some 22,000 distinct CDR3 sequences, about 4.3% of them found once; the top ten carry 15% to 20%. The length of the CDR3 is 14 residues. The V gene lost 3 bases and the J gene lost 5 bases, with 13 bases spanning the gap. Germline V CDR1 and CDR2: SQVTM, ANQGSEA. V usage is TRBV29-1 and J usage is TRBJ1-4; no clear D. The TCR was taken from an adult who was a healthcare worker with PCR-confirmed SARS-CoV-2 infection or an uninfected control (not recorded which). The sample was whole blood. The CDR3 protein is CSVDPGSPNEKLFF. As DNA, the CDR3 is TGCAGCGTTGATCCAGGAAGCCCAAATGAAAAACTGTTTTTT.